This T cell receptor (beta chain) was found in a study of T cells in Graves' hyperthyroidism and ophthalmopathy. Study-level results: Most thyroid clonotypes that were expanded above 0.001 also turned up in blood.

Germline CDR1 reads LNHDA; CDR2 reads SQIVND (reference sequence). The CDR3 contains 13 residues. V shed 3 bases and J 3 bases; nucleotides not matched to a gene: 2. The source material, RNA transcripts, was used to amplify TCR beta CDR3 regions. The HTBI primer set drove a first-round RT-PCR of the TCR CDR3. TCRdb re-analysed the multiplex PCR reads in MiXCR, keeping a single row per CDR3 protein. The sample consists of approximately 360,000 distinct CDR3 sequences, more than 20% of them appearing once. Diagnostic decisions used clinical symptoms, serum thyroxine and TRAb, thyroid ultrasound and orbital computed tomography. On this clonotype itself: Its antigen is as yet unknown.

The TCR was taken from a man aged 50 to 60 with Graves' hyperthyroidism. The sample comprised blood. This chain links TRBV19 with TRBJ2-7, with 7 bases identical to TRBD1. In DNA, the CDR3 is TGTGCCAGTAGTATTAGGGACAGCTACGAGCAGTACTTC. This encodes CASSIRDSYEQYF.